The entry that follows covers one TCR beta chain sequence. CDR3 size: 17 residues. Trimming removed 4 bases from V and 0 bases from J; junction bases left unmatched: 10. Germline assignment: CDR1 SGHKS and CDR2 YYEKEE (reference sequence). This record comes from a study of blood T cell repertoires in COVID-19. Study-wide context: Sources were T cells, B-cell-depleted T cells, or PBMCs; the material itself was cDNA or gDNA.

In the original processing: From reference gene primer amplification, estimates of nucleated cell counts were derived. Using immunoSEQ multiplex PCR, the repertoire was profiled, and TCRdb retains in-frame clones only, with some absent. D and trimming were read from the DNA, whereas the V and J calls and clone size are those reported in that table. The sample lists 150,000 to 200,000 clones, roughly 79% occurring once. The sequence was collected from a man aged 55-75 years with active or convalescent COVID-19. V usage is TRBV5-5 and J usage is TRBJ2-3; TRBD1 matches 8 bases. The sequenced sample consisted of peripheral blood. CDR3 sequence: CASSLWAGGISTDTQYF. DNA for the CDR3: TGTGCCAGCAGCCTTTGGGCAGGGGGCATCAGCACAGATACGCAGTATTTT.